In this sample, the clone carrying this T cell receptor beta chain turned up a few times. Its antigen remains unknown. Germline-derived CDR1 and CDR2 are MNHEY and SVGAGI. The length of the CDR3 is 12 residues. V lost 8 bases and J lost 5, with 12 bases in between. This record comes from a study of blood T cells in healthy people across ages. Findings of the study overall: Both higher diversity and more naive CD4+ cells marked long-lived donors when set against aged donors.

A second 7 to 11 cycle PCR used barcoded and J-beta primers. TCRdb itself ran the 5' RACE reads through MiXCR, one entry per CDR3 protein. Here the sample spans fewer than 900,000 distinct CDR3 sequences, 40% to 45% being singletons. The TCR comes from a woman aged 55 to 70 in good health. Sequencing used blood. The gene calls are TRBV6-5 and TRBJ2-5; the D gene is possibly TRBD1 (5 bases). CDR3 loop: CASGKGSETQYF. The CDR3, as DNA: TGTGCCAGCGGGAAGGGGTCTGAGACCCAGTACTTC.